The 18 T cell receptor beta chains below were found in one sample sequenced in a study of T-cell memory formation after mild COVID-19. In TCRdb, the 5' RACE reads were re-called with MiXCR into one record per CDR3 protein. The table lists over 350,000 distinct CDR3 sequences, roughly 15% of them singletons, with around a fifth in the top ten. Material for sequencing was PBMCs or a T cell subset sorted from them (not recorded which). The receptors stem from a man aged 18 to 30 who had mild COVID-19 (a few samples of this study predate the infection). Cell type and time point are not known.

V and J are TRBV4-1 and TRBJ2-2; tentatively, D is TRBD1 (5 bases). Germline CDR1 and CDR2: MGHRA and YSYEKL. The CDR3 spans 13 residues. Trimming removed 4 bases at V and 6 bases at J, with 9 bases between. The CDR3, as DNA: TGCGCCAGCAGCCGTAAGACAGCCGGGGAGCTGTTTTTT. It codes for CASSRKTAGELFF.

This clonotype has a count of ten or more. The chain carries TRBV7-8 and TRBJ2-2; D unresolved. This CDR3 is 15 amino acids long. Germline CDR1 SGHVS, CDR2 FQNEAQ. V was trimmed by 2 bases and J by 0 bases, leaving 7 bases between them. The CDR3 sequence is CASSLRSPNTGELFF. The CDR3 DNA follows: TGTGCCAGCAGCTTACGCAGTCCGAACACCGGGGAGCTGTTTTTT. Looking up the rest from reference TRBV7-8 and TRBJ2-2 gives the full variable domain: GAGVSQSPRYKVAKRGQDVALRCDPISGHVSLFWYQQALGQGPEFLTYFQNEAQLDKSGLPSDRFFAERPEGSVSTLKIQRTQQEDSAVYLCASSLRSPNTGELFFGEGSRLTVL.

The V call is TRBV7-2, the J call TRBJ2-3; 7 positions match TRBD2. The CDR3 has 16 amino acids. CDR1 is SGHTA and CDR2 is FQGNSA in the germline V gene. V was clipped by 3 bases and J by 4 bases; unmatched bases: 10. For the CDR3, the DNA is TGTGCCAGCAGCTTGGGAAGCGGGACTGGATCAGATACGCAGTATTTT. It yields the protein CASSLGSGTGSDTQYF.

This clonotype has more than one count but fewer than ten. CDR3 loop: CAIKGPGTEAFF. CDR3 DNA sequence: TGTGCCATCAAGGGGCCCGGCACTGAAGCTTTCTTT. The gene calls are TRBV10-3 and TRBJ1-1, with D possibly matching TRBD1 (5 bases). The V gene lost 7 bases and the J gene lost 4 bases, with 10 bases spanning the gap. The CDR3 covers 12 residues. Looked up from germline, CDR1 is ENHRY and CDR2 is SYGVKD.

The chain links TRBV14 to TRBJ2-7; no definite D call. There are 15 residues in the CDR3. V was clipped by 3 bases and J by 3 bases, with 15 bases between them. The germline gives CDR1 SGHDN, CDR2 FVKESK. CDR3 amino acids: CASSHFEGLHYEQYF. CDR3 in DNA: TGTGCCAGCAGCCACTTCGAAGGTTTGCACTACGAGCAGTACTTC.

In regard to this clonotype: A read error is possible here, since a much larger clone lies one base away. The rearrangement joins TRBV7-3 to TRBJ1-1, with D hard to call. CDR1 SGHTA and CDR2 FQGTGA come from the germline V gene. The CDR3 is 13 residues long. Between the trimmed V and J ends, which lost 5 bases and 1 base, there was a span of 8 bases. CDR3 sequence: CASSVQRNTEAFF. The CDR3 DNA sequence: TGTGCCAGCAGCGTACAGAGGAACACTGAAGCTTTCTTT.

This clonotype was found many times. The gene calls are TRBV7-2 and TRBJ2-3, with TRBD2 matching over 8 bases. There are 14 residues in the CDR3. The germline V gene has CDR1 SGHTA and CDR2 FQGNSA. With 5 bases clipped from V and 4 bases from J, the junction kept 5 bases outside the gene matches. The CDR3: CASSRSGGPDTQYF. In nucleotides, the CDR3 is TGTGCCAGCAGCCGGTCGGGGGGGCCAGATACGCAGTATTTT.

The V call is TRBV19, the J call TRBJ1-1; D gene unclear. Trimming removed 11 bases from V and 10 bases from J, with 23 bases in between. Germline V lookup: CDR1 LNHDA, CDR2 SQIVND (reference sequence). This CDR3 has 13 residues. CDR3 residues: CASSSRTPSTAFF. CDR3 sequence (DNA): TGTGCCTCAAGCTCACGGACCCCCTCTACAGCTTTCTTT.

In this sample, this clonotype turned up a few times. CDR3 residues: CASRDTLSSYEQYF. CDR3 coding DNA: TGCGCCAGCAGGGACACCTTGAGCTCCTACGAGCAGTACTTC. The V gene is TRBV5-1, the J gene TRBJ2-7; D may be TRBD1 (5 bases). The V end was cut by 5 bases, the J end by 0 bases, with 12 bases between. CDR1 SGHRS and CDR2 YFSETQ come from the germline V gene. This CDR3 spans 14 amino acids.

The V and J genes are TRBV2 and TRBJ1-1; 8 bases fit TRBD1. CDR3 size: 17 residues. The V gene's germline CDR1 is SNHLY and CDR2 FYNNEI. After removal of 8 bases from V and 3 bases from J, the junction contained 17 bases not matched to a gene. CDR3 protein: CASAEMTGVIRDTEAFF. The CDR3 DNA sequence: TGTGCCAGCGCCGAGATGACAGGGGTTATAAGGGACACTGAAGCTTTCTTT. The whole variable domain, filled in from reference TRBV2 and TRBJ1-1, reads EPEVTQTPSHQVTQMGQEVILRCVPISNHLYFYWYRQILGQKVEFLVSFYNNEISEKSEIFDDQFSVERPDGSNFTLKIRSTKLEDSAMYFCASAEMTGVIRDTEAFFGQGTRLTVV.

This clonotype was recorded only once. The CDR3 region is CATSRFGVGQETQYF. CDR3 nucleotide sequence: TGTGCCACCAGTCGGTTCGGGGTTGGGCAAGAGACCCAGTACTTC. This chain links TRBV15 with TRBJ2-5; maybe TRBD2 (5 bases). CDR3 length: 15 amino acids. Germline V gene data show CDR1 as LNHNV and CDR2 as YYDKDF (reference sequence). V gave up 6 bases and J gave up 2 bases, with 16 bases separating them.

This CDR3 reads CASSYEEELYGYTF. For the CDR3, the DNA is TGTGCCAGCAGCTATGAGGAGGAGCTCTATGGCTACACCTTC. This chain connects TRBV5-6 to TRBJ1-2; D call uncertain. V lost 3 bases to trimming and J lost 4 bases, with 13 bases between them. CDR3 size: 14 residues. In germline, CDR1 is SGHDT, CDR2 YYEEEE.

V usage is TRBV6-5 and J usage is TRBJ2-4; D possibly matches TRBD1 or TRBD2 (5 bases each). The germline gives CDR1 MNHEY, CDR2 SVGAGI. The CDR3 has 16 residues. Trimming removed 6 bases from V and 0 bases from J, with 15 bases in between. CDR3 loop: CASSVKRGTAKNIQYF. The CDR3 bases are TGTGCCAGCAGCGTTAAGAGGGGTACAGCCAAAAACATTCAGTACTTC.

The chain couples TRBV2 to TRBJ1-1; D is ambiguous. Germline loops: CDR1 SNHLY, CDR2 FYNNEI. The CDR3 totals 13 residues. V lost 7 bases and J 4 bases, leaving 13 bases between the germline ends. The CDR3 is CASMGRETTEAFF. In nucleotides, the CDR3 is TGTGCCAGCATGGGGAGGGAGACCACTGAAGCTTTCTTT.

This clonotype has a count of ten or more. This sequence joins TRBV5-1 and TRBJ2-7; maybe TRBD1 (6 bases). Germline-derived CDR1 and CDR2 are SGHRS and YFSETQ. V shed 5 bases and J shed 1 base, with 16 bases lying between them. CDR3 length: 15 residues. This chain's CDR3 is CASRNPRDTSYEQYV. CDR3 in DNA: TGCGCCAGCAGGAACCCCCGGGACACATCCTACGAGCAGTACGTC.

This clonotype was seen a few times. The chain combines TRBV4-1 with TRBJ2-7, with TRBD1 matching over 8 bases. The CDR3 is 15 residues long. With 1 base clipped from V and 4 bases from J, the junction kept 6 bases outside the gene matches. Looked up from germline, CDR1 is MGHRA and CDR2 is YSYEKL. Written as DNA, the CDR3 is TGCGCCAGCAGCCAAGGCGGACAGGGAACGTACGAGCAGTACTTC. This gives the protein CASSQGGQGTYEQYF.

This clonotype occurred a few times. The rearrangement joins TRBV20-1 to TRBJ2-4; 10 nucleotides align to TRBD1. The CDR3 is made up of 14 amino acids. The germline CDR1 and CDR2 sequences are DFQATT and SNEGSKA (reference sequence). V lost 3 bases and J lost 6; bases outside the gene matches: 5. CDR3 protein: CSAREGTGVNIQYF. Here the CDR3 DNA reads TGCAGTGCTAGGGAGGGGACAGGGGTAAACATTCAGTACTTC.

This clonotype was seen many times. The chain has TRBV2 and TRBJ2-1; 16 nucleotides align to TRBD2. The CDR3 sequence is 14 residues long. CDR1 and CDR2 (germline): SNHLY, FYNNEI. With V trimmed by 8 bases and J by 7 bases, 2 bases remained unmatched. The CDR3 sequence is CASGGLAGGNEQFF. CDR3 in DNA: TGTGCCAGCGGGGGACTAGCGGGGGGGAATGAGCAGTTCTTC.